A single sample gave rise to the 26 T cell receptor beta chains below, sequenced in a study of T cell repertoires in ileal Crohn's disease. The time point was: neoterminal ileum biopsy at postoperative endoscopy, about 6 months after surgery. Using immunoSEQ multiplex PCR, the repertoire was profiled, and TCRdb retains in-frame clones only, with some absent. Of around 3,700 clones listed, approximately 77% are singletons. The specimen was ileal tissue. Receptor source: an adult with Crohn's disease.

As for this clone: In the same sample, other DNA sequences code for this CDR3. CDR3 nucleotide sequence: TGCAGCGTTGAAGGGGGGCAAGTTTACGAGCAGTACTTC. Protein: CSVEGGQVYEQYF. This rearrangement joins TRBV29-1 to TRBJ2-7, with D possibly TRBD1 on 6 matching bases. Germline V lookup: CDR1 SQVTM, CDR2 ANQGSEA. The CDR3 contains 13 residues. V was shortened by 1 base and J by 4 bases, with 11 bases between the two germline ends.

The V and J genes are TRBV4-1 and TRBJ2-5; TRBD1 agrees at 8 bases. V lost 4 bases and J lost 1; bases outside the gene matches: 5. The CDR3 consists of 15 residues. The germline V gene has CDR1 MGHRA and CDR2 YSYEKL. CDR3 protein: CASSRQGTIQETQYF. CDR3 DNA: TGCGCCAGCAGCCGACAGGGGACGATCCAAGAGACCCAGTACTTC.

The chain employs TRBV7-2 and TRBJ2-6; D gene ambiguous. Trimming shortened V by 2 bases and J by 0 bases, and 2 bases separated the two germline ends. CDR1 and CDR2 from the germline V gene are SGHTA and FQGNSA. The CDR3 is 14 amino acids. The CDR3 sequence is CASSLYSGANVLTF. CDR3 in DNA: TGTGCCAGCAGCTTATACTCTGGGGCCAACGTCCTGACTTTC.

CDR3 sequence: CASSQDGPGGVTGELFF. CDR3 nucleotides: TGTGCCAGCAGCCAAGATGGGCCAGGGGGCGTTACCGGGGAGCTGTTTTTT. This rearrangement joins TRBV4-2 to TRBJ2-2; 8 bases match TRBD1. Germline CDR1 and CDR2: LGHNA and YNFKEQ. V was clipped by 0 bases and J by 5 bases; unmatched bases: 8. CDR3 length: 17 amino acids.

The V gene is TRBV6-4, the J gene TRBJ2-1, with no clear D. The CDR3 loop spans 14 amino acids. Trimming stripped 3 bases from V and 3 bases from J, with 9 bases between. Per germline, CDR1 MRHNA and CDR2 SNTAGT. The CDR3 DNA follows: TGTGCCAGCAGTGATGGGCTCTTCTACAATGAGCAGTTCTTC. Protein sequence: CASSDGLFYNEQFF.

The rearrangement links TRBV5-1 to TRBJ1-5, with D possibly matching TRBD1 (6 bases). V was pared by 4 bases and J by 4 bases, with 15 bases between. Germline V gives CDR1 SGHRS, CDR2 YFSETQ. This CDR3 is 15 amino acids long. The CDR3 loop is CASSPGGGPNQPQHF. CDR3 nucleotide sequence: TGCGCCAGCAGCCCCGGGGGGGGCCCGAATCAGCCCCAGCATTTT.

The V call is TRBV18, the J call TRBJ2-1; 12 bases line up with TRBD2. Trimming removed 4 bases from V and 4 bases from J; junction bases left unmatched: 2. This CDR3 region has 15 residues. In germline, CDR1 is KGHSH, CDR2 LQKENI. The CDR3 protein is CASSRTSGEYNEQFF. Written as DNA, the CDR3 is TGTGCCAGCTCACGGACTAGCGGGGAGTACAATGAGCAGTTCTTC.

The V call is TRBV11-1, the J call TRBJ2-7; weak D call: TRBD1 (5 bases). The germline CDR1 and CDR2 sequences are SGHAT and FQDESV (reference sequence). CDR3 length: 12 residues. Trimming left V 1 base short and J 6 bases short, with 7 bases between. In DNA form, the CDR3 reads TGTGCCAGCAGCTTAGACAGGAGCGAGCAGTACTTC. This translates into CASSLDRSEQYF.

CDR3 sequence (DNA): TGTGCCAGCAGCTTATCGGGTCTCAACAATGAGCAGTTCTTC. Its protein is CASSLSGLNNEQFF. The J gene is TRBJ2-1, the V gene TRBV11-3; D is undetermined. CDR1 is SGHNT, CDR2 YENEEA, per germline. V was clipped by 2 bases and J by 5 bases, with 10 bases between them. The CDR3 spans 14 residues.

This chain joins TRBV10-2 and TRBJ2-7; D not certain. V lost 6 bases and J lost 4, with 13 bases in between. This CDR3 region has 13 residues. Germline assignment: CDR1 WSHSY and CDR2 SAAADI. CDR3 sequence (DNA): TGCGCCAGCAGCAATGCTCCCACTTACGAGCAGTACTTC. Its protein product is CASSNAPTYEQYF.

The genes are TRBV6-5 and TRBJ1-1; D gene ambiguous. CDR1 is MNHEY and CDR2 is SVGAGI in the germline V gene. With 6 bases removed from V and 3 bases from J, the gap between germline ends came to 11 bases. This CDR3 is 13 amino acids long. As DNA, the CDR3 is TGTGCCAGCAGCTTCCGGAGGGACACTGAAGCTTTCTTT. This sequence encodes CASSFRRDTEAFF.

The chain employs TRBV19 and TRBJ2-1, with TRBD1 matching over 7 bases. The CDR3 is 15 amino acids. With V trimmed by 4 bases and J by 5 bases, 8 bases remained unmatched. In germline, CDR1 is LNHDA, CDR2 SQIVND (reference sequence). CDR3 loop: CASSNRDSSNNEQFF. In DNA, the CDR3 is TGTGCCAGTAGTAACCGGGACAGTTCAAACAATGAGCAGTTCTTC.

This clone is a singleton in its sample. V is TRBV5-1 and J is TRBJ1-5, with 8 positions matching TRBD1. Germline assignment: CDR1 SGHRS and CDR2 YFSETQ. V was pared by 4 bases and J by 4 bases, with 4 bases of the junction left unmatched. This CDR3 contains 14 residues. The CDR3 nucleotides are TGCGCCAGCAGCCCGGGACAGGAAAATCAGCCCCAGCATTTT. Its protein product is CASSPGQENQPQHF.

The V and J genes are TRBV7-8 and TRBJ2-6, with D perhaps TRBD1 (5 bases). CDR1 and CDR2 from the germline V gene are SGHVS and FQNEAQ. Trimming removed 1 base from V and 0 bases from J, with 13 bases in between. The CDR3 runs to 18 residues. The CDR3 reads CASSLVQGSSSGANVLTF. CDR3 DNA: TGTGCCAGCAGCTTAGTTCAGGGTTCGAGCTCTGGGGCCAACGTCCTGACTTTC.

This clone has only a few counts. This sequence joins TRBV12-5 and TRBJ2-7; D gene unclear. The CDR3 has 22 amino acids. Trimming left V 3 bases short and J 1 base short, with 34 bases between. Germline values: CDR1 LGHNT, CDR2 FRNRAP. In DNA form, the CDR3 reads TGTGCTAGTGGTTTAGAGCCCTCAATCCAACCTGGGCGACGTAATCCATCCTACGAGCAGTACTTC. Translated: CASGLEPSIQPGRRNPSYEQYF.

The rearrangement joins TRBV10-2 to TRBJ1-1, with D tentatively TRBD1 (5 bases). This CDR3 spans 13 amino acids. Germline CDR1 and CDR2: WSHSY and SAAADI. V was shortened by 10 bases and J by 6 bases, with 18 bases between the two germline ends. CDR3 loop: CATMLTPGAEAFF. The CDR3 DNA is TGCGCCACGATGTTGACACCGGGGGCTGAAGCTTTCTTT.

This clone was seen just once. V and J are TRBV6-1 and TRBJ2-7, with 8 positions matching TRBD2. V lost 6 bases, J lost 2 bases, and 6 bases stayed unmatched. The CDR3 length is 14 residues. The germline V gene encodes CDR1 MNHNS and CDR2 SASEGT. CDR3: CASSTQAGAYEQYF. The CDR3 DNA is TGTGCCAGCAGCACCCAAGCGGGAGCCTACGAGCAGTACTTC.

The chain is built from TRBV6-1 and TRBJ2-2, with 12 bases matching TRBD1. V lost 6 bases and J lost 6; bases outside the gene matches: 5. The CDR3 is made up of 15 amino acids. The germline V gene has CDR1 MNHNS and CDR2 SASEGT. CDR3 loop: CASRHRDRGPGELFF. The CDR3 DNA follows: TGTGCCAGCAGACACCGGGACAGGGGGCCCGGGGAGCTGTTTTTT.

This clone was seen more than once but under ten times. The chain couples TRBV6-5 to TRBJ2-6, with D unclear. Germline assignment: CDR1 MNHEY and CDR2 SVGAGI. V was clipped by 6 bases and J by 9 bases, with 12 bases between them. This CDR3 is 13 amino acids long. The CDR3 loop reads CASRTGDGNVLTF. The CDR3 DNA is TGTGCCAGCAGGACTGGTGATGGCAACGTCCTGACTTTC.

The chain has TRBV7-9 and TRBJ2-7; 7 positions agree with TRBD2. CDR1 and CDR2 (germline): SEHNR, FQNEAQ (reference sequence). This CDR3 comprises 14 residues. Trimming took 4 bases from V and 2 from J; bases not matched to a gene: 5. The CDR3 reads CASSSERDTYEQYF. CDR3 nucleotide sequence: TGTGCCAGCAGCTCCGAGCGGGATACCTACGAGCAGTACTTC.

The rearrangement links TRBV19 to TRBJ2-2, with 9 bases that match TRBD1. The ends lost 3 bases at V and 7 bases at J; junction bases unmatched: 6. Germline V CDR1 and CDR2: LNHDA, SQIVND (reference sequence). The CDR3 contains 15 residues. The DNA for the CDR3 is TGTGCCAGTAGTATCCGGGACAGGGCCAGCGGGGAGCTGTTTTTT. It yields the protein CASSIRDRASGELFF.

The V and J genes are TRBV19 and TRBJ2-7; maybe TRBD2 (5 bases). V was pared by 4 bases and J by 3 bases, with 7 bases between. This CDR3 has 12 residues. CDR1 LNHDA and CDR2 SQIVND come from the germline V gene (reference sequence). The CDR3 loop reads CASSTAGYEQYF. CDR3 DNA sequence: TGTGCCAGTAGTACTGCGGGCTACGAGCAGTACTTC.

The chain combines TRBV7-8 with TRBJ2-1; 11 bases align to TRBD2. From germline, CDR1 is SGHVS and CDR2 FQNEAQ. V was pared by 4 bases and J by 8 bases, with 4 bases of the junction left unmatched. The CDR3 extends over 14 amino acids. Written as DNA, the CDR3 is TGTGCCAGCAGCTGGGGACTAGCGGTAGATGAGCAGTTCTTC. Translated, it gives CASSWGLAVDEQFF.

This clone was recorded a few times. The V gene is TRBV6-1, the J gene TRBJ2-3; no definite D call. This CDR3 spans 15 amino acids. Germline-derived CDR1 and CDR2 are MNHNS and SASEGT. The germline V and J ends were trimmed by 2 bases and 0 bases, with 9 bases remaining between them. CDR3 in amino acids: CASSERGGSTDTQYF. CDR3 nucleotide sequence: TGTGCCAGCAGTGAAAGAGGCGGAAGCACAGATACGCAGTATTTT.

The chain carries TRBV19 and TRBJ2-7; 7 positions match TRBD1. This CDR3 spans 14 amino acids. Germline V lookup: CDR1 LNHDA, CDR2 SQIVND (reference sequence). The junction had 5 bases not matched to a gene; V was cut back by 6 bases and J by 0 bases. The CDR3 DNA is TGTGCCAGTAGGGGTGGACAGGACTCCTACGAGCAGTACTTC. It yields the protein CASRGGQDSYEQYF.

The rearrangement uses TRBV7-9 and TRBJ2-5, with 9 bases identical to TRBD2. V trimming: 1 base; J trimming: 4 bases; junction bases outside the gene matches: 13. The germline V gene encodes CDR1 SEHNR and CDR2 FQNEAQ (reference sequence). This CDR3 region has 18 residues. DNA for the CDR3: TGTGCCAGCAGCTTAGATCGTAGCGGGAGATATTCGGGAGAGACCCAGTACTTC. Translating gives CASSLDRSGRYSGETQYF.